This entry features one T cell receptor beta chain sequence. MiXCR, applied by TCRdb to the RT-PCR reads, yields one record per CDR3 protein. In the table there are 500,000 to 600,000 distinct CDR3 sequences, roughly 15% of which are singletons. This sample stems from a study of response to subunit inactivated influenza vaccine. V was trimmed by 0 bases and J by 6 bases, leaving 14 bases between them. The CDR3 is 15 residues long. Germline values: CDR1 SGHRS, CDR2 YFSETQ. The clonotype originates from a man between 50 and 59 years old who received an inactivated influenza vaccine. The sample consisted of PBMCs from blood, taken 11 to 12 days after vaccination. The gene calls are TRBV5-1 and TRBJ2-3; D possibly corresponds to TRBD2 (6 bases). CDR3: CASSLDGRTPDTQYF. In nucleotides, the CDR3 is TGCGCCAGCAGCTTGGACGGGAGAACCCCCGATACGCAGTATTTT. The complete variable domain, with remaining parts taken from reference TRBV5-1 and TRBJ2-3, reads KAGVTQTPRYLIKTRGQQVTLSCSPISGHRSVSWYQQTPGQGLQFLFEYFSETQRNKGNFPGRFSGRQFSNSRSEMNVSTLELGDSALYLCASSLDGRTPDTQYFGPGTRLTVL.